A single sample gave rise to the 23 T cell receptor beta chains below, sequenced in a study of T cell clonotyping in hematopoietic cell transplantation. Measured with immunoSEQ multiplex PCR; TCRdb has only the in-frame clones, and not every one. The table has 65,000 to 75,000 clones, about 93% seen once. The material sequenced was peripheral blood mononuclear cells. All receptors come from a man in his fifties or sixties in good health. Some clones in this sample may be carry-over from other donors' samples.

The rearrangement links TRBV7-9 to TRBJ2-3; 7 nucleotides agree with TRBD1. V was pared by 5 bases and J by 0 bases, with 5 bases of the junction left unmatched. Germline values: CDR1 SEHNR, CDR2 FQNEAQ (reference sequence). The CDR3 runs to 15 residues. The CDR3 here is CASSSDRASTDTQYF. The CDR3 DNA is TGTGCCAGCAGCAGCGACAGGGCTAGCACAGATACGCAGTATTTT.

The chain joins TRBV5-1 to TRBJ2-5; tentative D call: TRBD1 (5 bases). CDR3 size: 14 residues. V was shortened by 1 base and J by 2 bases, with 9 bases between the two germline ends. The V gene's germline CDR1 is SGHRS and CDR2 YFSETQ. CDR3 sequence reads: CASSLYAGQETQYF. The CDR3 region has the DNA TGCGCCAGCAGCTTGTACGCAGGGCAAGAGACCCAGTACTTC.

This chain joins TRBV7-8 and TRBJ2-7; the D gene is possibly TRBD1 (6 bases). The length of the CDR3 is 14 residues. The V end lost 3 bases, the J end lost 6 bases, and 15 bases lay between the germline ends. The germline gives CDR1 SGHVS, CDR2 FQNEAQ. The CDR3 spells CASSFRRDTGEQYF. DNA for the CDR3: TGTGCCAGCAGCTTCCGCCGGGACACAGGCGAGCAGTACTTC.

The V gene is TRBV30, the J gene TRBJ1-2, with 8 bases matching TRBD1. This CDR3 is built from 13 residues. Germline CDR1 and CDR2: GTSNPN and SVGIG (reference sequence). V gave up 1 base and J gave up 6 bases; unmatched junction bases: 4. The CDR3, as DNA: TGTGCCTGGAGTGAAACAGGGGGGAATGGCTACACCTTC. Its protein product is CAWSETGGNGYTF. The variable domain in full, with the rest retrieved from reference TRBV30 and TRBJ1-2, is SQTIHQWPATLVQPVGSPLSLECTVEGTSNPNLYWYRQAAGRGLQLLFYSVGIGQISSEVPQNLSASRPQDRQFILSSKKLLLSDSGFYLCAWSETGGNGYTFGSGTRLTVV.

A few counts support this clone. The CDR3 DNA reads as TGTGCCAGCAGTCCCCAGGCAGTGGCGGGAGGGCGGTCAGGGGAGCTGTTTTTT. It yields the protein CASSPQAVAGGRSGELFF. The J gene is TRBJ2-2, the V gene TRBV27, with TRBD2 identical over 9 bases. The CDR3 sequence is 18 residues long. Germline V gene lookup returns CDR1 MNHEY and CDR2 SMNVEV (reference sequence). The junction had 18 bases not matched to a gene; V was cut back by 5 bases and J by 8 bases.

This rearrangement joins TRBV4-1 to TRBJ2-5, with 10 nucleotides matching TRBD2. Germline V CDR1 and CDR2: MGHRA, YSYEKL. After removal of 0 bases from V and 9 bases from J, the junction contained 10 bases not matched to a gene. CDR3 length: 16 residues. The CDR3 spells CASSQDWRAGGTAQYF. CDR3 coding DNA: TGCGCCAGCAGCCAAGATTGGCGAGCGGGAGGGACGGCCCAGTACTTC.

The CDR3 region has the DNA TGTGCCAGCAGTTACATGGTCCCGCGGGGCACAGATACGCAGTATTTT. Its protein product is CASSYMVPRGTDTQYF. This chain connects TRBV6-5 to TRBJ2-3; weak D call: TRBD2 (5 bases). This CDR3 spans 16 amino acids. Per germline, CDR1 MNHEY and CDR2 SVGAGI. Between the trimmed V and J ends, which lost 2 bases and 1 base, there was a span of 13 bases.

This chain connects TRBV9 to TRBJ2-1; 8 positions match TRBD1. The trim removed 4 bases at V and 2 bases at J, leaving 2 bases unmatched. Germline CDR1 and CDR2: SGDLS and YYNGEE. The CDR3 contains 14 residues. The chain's CDR3 is CASSLGQAYNEQFF. The CDR3, as DNA: TGTGCCAGCAGCCTGGGACAGGCCTACAATGAGCAGTTCTTC.

The chain recombines TRBV7-9 with TRBJ2-2; the D gene is possibly TRBD2 (6 bases). Germline lookup yields CDR1 SEHNR and CDR2 FQNEAQ (reference sequence). The CDR3 runs to 16 residues. V was clipped by 6 bases and J by 0 bases, with 14 bases between them. In nucleotides, the CDR3 is TGTGCCAGCAGGTTGGGACTCTCAGCGAACACCGGGGAGCTGTTTTTT. This translates into CASRLGLSANTGELFF.

V gene TRBV6-5 combines with J gene TRBJ2-7; D possibly corresponds to TRBD1 (5 bases). The CDR3 is 15 amino acids. From germline, CDR1 is MNHEY and CDR2 SVGAGI. Trimming removed 8 bases at V and 2 bases at J, with 19 bases between. CDR3 nucleotides: TGTGCCAGCTCGCGGACCTGGCAGGGTCCCTACGAGCAGTACTTC. Amino acids: CASSRTWQGPYEQYF.

The genes are TRBV20-1 and TRBJ2-3; D not certain. Per the germline V gene, CDR1 is DFQATT and CDR2 is SNEGSKA (reference sequence). Trimming took off 7 bases at V and 6 bases at J, with 11 bases between the two ends. The CDR3 length is 11 residues. Written as DNA, the CDR3 is TGCAGTGTCCTTTTACCCGATACGCAGTATTTT. It is translated as CSVLLPDTQYF.

This chain's CDR3 is CASSWDGTDYNEQFF. In nucleotides, the CDR3 is TGCGCCAGCAGCTGGGACGGGACAGATTACAATGAGCAGTTCTTC. The genes are TRBV5-1 and TRBJ2-1; 7 bases fit TRBD1. V was clipped by 3 bases and J by 4 bases; unmatched bases: 7. The CDR3 has 15 residues. CDR1 is SGHRS and CDR2 is YFSETQ in the germline V gene.

The genes are TRBV7-3 and TRBJ2-1; D is unresolved. The CDR3 contains 15 residues. Between the trimmed V and J ends, which lost 2 bases and 4 bases, there was a span of 12 bases. Germline CDR1 is SGHTA and CDR2 is FQGTGA. The CDR3 DNA follows: TGTGCCAGCAGCTTATACATAGGATCATACAATGAGCAGTTCTTC. It codes for CASSLYIGSYNEQFF.

This clone was recorded once. The genes are TRBV28 and TRBJ1-5; D gene uncertain. The CDR3 contains 16 residues. Germline loops: CDR1 MDHEN, CDR2 SYDVKM. Trimming took 6 bases from V and 3 from J, leaving 18 bases between them. CDR3 amino acids: CASSLISGRYNQPQHF. The CDR3 bases are TGTGCCAGCAGCTTGATAAGCGGACGGTACAATCAGCCCCAGCATTTT.

V gene TRBV2 combines with J gene TRBJ2-7; 7 bases line up with TRBD2. Germline CDR1 is SNHLY and CDR2 is FYNNEI. Trimming cost V 3 bases and J 4 bases; bases outside gene matches: 9. The CDR3 runs 15 residues. As DNA, the CDR3 is TGTGCCAGCAGTGACCACGGGGAGCGGGGTTACGAGCAGTACTTC. It yields the protein CASSDHGERGYEQYF.

The CDR3 loop is CASSKTSGGSTDTQYF. In nucleotides, the CDR3 is TGTGCCAGCAGCAAGACTAGCGGGGGGTCCACAGATACGCAGTATTTT. This chain uses TRBV6-4 with TRBJ2-3; 13 bases line up with TRBD2. V trimming: 6 bases; J trimming: 2 bases; junction bases outside the gene matches: 5. The V gene's germline CDR1 is MRHNA and CDR2 SNTAGT. The CDR3 covers 16 residues.

The chain joins TRBV6-1 to TRBJ1-6; D uncertain. In germline, CDR1 is MNHNS, CDR2 SASEGT. The germline V and J ends were trimmed by 0 bases and 3 bases, with 3 bases remaining between them. The CDR3 sequence is 14 residues long. CDR3 sequence (DNA): TGTGCCAGCAGTGAAGCCTACTATAATTCACCCCTCCACTTT. Translating gives CASSEAYYNSPLHF.

The chain joins TRBV28 to TRBJ2-2; maybe TRBD2 (6 bases). Trimming shortened V by 4 bases and J by 7 bases, and 10 bases separated the two germline ends. The length of the CDR3 is 13 residues. Germline values: CDR1 MDHEN, CDR2 SYDVKM. The CDR3 loop is CASSWRGSGELFF. CDR3 in DNA: TGTGCCAGCAGTTGGAGGGGCAGCGGGGAGCTGTTTTTT.

This chain joins TRBV6-5 and TRBJ2-3; D unclear. The V gene's germline CDR1 is MNHEY and CDR2 SVGAGI. The CDR3 totals 15 residues. Between the trimmed V and J ends, which lost 2 bases and 4 bases, there was a span of 13 bases. The CDR3 region has the DNA TGTGCCAGCAGTTACCTGGACCGCACGTCAGATACGCAGTATTTT. It specifies CASSYLDRTSDTQYF.

V and J are TRBV27 and TRBJ2-1; D ambiguous. Trimming removed 2 bases from V and 4 bases from J, with 9 bases in between. Germline V gene lookup returns CDR1 MNHEY and CDR2 SMNVEV (reference sequence). The CDR3 extends over 14 amino acids. The CDR3 bases are TGTGCCAGCAGTTTAGCGGTGGAATACAATGAGCAGTTCTTC. Its translation is CASSLAVEYNEQFF.

CDR3 in amino acids: CASSPGADQETQYF. Written as DNA, the CDR3 is TGTGCCAGCAGTCCGGGGGCCGACCAAGAGACCCAGTACTTC. The V gene is TRBV5-6, the J gene TRBJ2-5, with D perhaps being TRBD1 or TRBD2 (6 bases each). V lost 5 bases and J 0 bases, leaving 11 bases between the germline ends. The CDR3 has 14 residues. CDR1 is SGHDT, CDR2 YYEEEE, per germline.

This clone occurred a few times. The rearrangement joins TRBV5-4 to TRBJ1-2; 7 bases are shared with TRBD1. J was trimmed by 4 bases and V by 0 bases; bases with no gene match: 12. Germline V lookup: CDR1 SGHNT, CDR2 YYREEE (reference sequence). The CDR3 is made up of 17 amino acids. This CDR3 reads CASSLVRGGTDFYGYTF. In DNA form, the CDR3 reads TGTGCCAGCAGCTTGGTTAGGGGCGGGACAGACTTCTATGGCTACACCTTC.

This clone was seen more than once but under ten times. The chain employs TRBV2 and TRBJ1-1, with 8 nucleotides matching TRBD1. V was clipped by 5 bases and J by 10 bases; unmatched bases: 6. The CDR3 length is 12 residues. Germline loops: CDR1 SNHLY, CDR2 FYNNEI. The CDR3 nucleotides read TGTGCCAGCAGTTATACAGGGGGTATAGCTTTCTTT. Residues: CASSYTGGIAFF.